This record looks at one TCR beta chain sequence and its context. The sample comes from a study of CD8 T cells in Susac syndrome. The CDR3 has 16 amino acids. J gave up 4 bases and V 1 base, and 4 bases lay outside the gene matches. The germline V gene has CDR1 LGHNT and CDR2 FRNRAP. An amount of RNA that ranged from roughly 0.5 to 1 ug was reverse transcribed with random hexamers. An immunoSEQ multiplex PCR generated amplified TCR beta CDR3 products spanning 54 Vbeta and 13 Jbeta. TCRdb re-analysed the immunoSEQ multiplex PCR reads in MiXCR, keeping a single row per CDR3 protein. The sample has 250,000 or so distinct CDR3 sequences; 93% are singletons. TCR beta from blood CD8+ and CD4+ T cells was sequenced. CD8+ and CD4+ T cells were negatively isolated; TEMRA cells were FACS-enriched.

The chain uses TRBV12-5 and TRBJ1-6; TRBD1 aligns across 7 bases. This sequence was found in a human donor with multiple sclerosis. The source material was CD4+ T cells from PBMCs. The CDR3, as DNA: TGTGCTAGTGGTTTGGGACAGGGCACATATAATTCACCCCTCCACTTT. Encoded protein: CASGLGQGTYNSPLHF. Drawing the rest from reference TRBV12-5 and TRBJ1-6, the complete variable domain is DARVTQTPRHKVTEMGQEVTMRCQPILGHNTVFWYRQTMMQGLELLAYFRNRAPLDDSGMPKDRFSAEMPDATLATLKIQPSEPRDSAVYFCASGLGQGTYNSPLHFGNGTRLTVT.